These 25 T cell receptor beta chains originate from one sample sequenced in a study of T cell repertoires in cytomegalovirus infection (dated by TCRdb to the late 2010s). Explained via the paper, the treatment or condition label denotes: in vitro stimulation with specific CMV peptide epitopes to enrich CMV-specific T cells. What these receptors recognize is not known. Sequenced on an Illumina HiSeq 1500. Clones were called with MiXCR by TCRdb after fastp trimmed the public reads at Q25, and only in-frame beta chains were retained. Each record represents a unique CDR3 protein, reported with the most common genes and DNA among its rows. Within this sample are approximately 990,000 distinct CDR3 sequences, with 31% of them counted one time only. The ten largest clones take up 11% to 15% of the sample. The starting material was cultured CD8+ T cells from PBMCs, obtained from culture after CMV antigen stimulation. The source is a human donor in good health (CMV status not recorded). Some clones in this sample may be carry-over from other donors' samples.

The chain uses TRBV5-5 and TRBJ2-7; D call uncertain. Trimming took off 5 bases at V and 4 bases at J, with 7 bases between the two ends. The CDR3 has 11 residues. Germline assignment: CDR1 SGHKS and CDR2 YYEKEE (reference sequence). This CDR3 reads CASRYGYEQYF. DNA of the CDR3: TGTGCCAGCAGATATGGGTACGAGCAGTACTTC.

There are many counts of this clonotype. The rearrangement links TRBV7-2 to TRBJ1-2; D not resolved. The CDR3 is 14 residues long. Germline CDR1 SGHTA, CDR2 FQGNSA. V dropped 8 bases and J dropped 2 bases, with 15 bases sitting between them. The chain's CDR3 is CASEEFPRNYGYTF. The CDR3 bases are TGTGCCAGCGAGGAGTTTCCTCGCAACTATGGCTACACCTTC. Full variable domain (rest looked up from reference TRBV7-2 and TRBJ1-2): GAGVSQSPSNKVTEKGKDVELRCDPISGHTALYWYRQSLGQGLEFLIYFQGNSAPDKSGLPSDRFSAERTGGSVSTLTIQRTQQEDSAVYLCASEEFPRNYGYTFGSGTRLTVV.

In nucleotides, the CDR3 is TGTGCCAGCAGCCTGGGGCCTCATGTCTATGGCTACACCTTC. Protein product: CASSLGPHVYGYTF. The rearrangement links TRBV3-1 to TRBJ1-2; tentatively, D is TRBD1 (5 bases). The germline gives CDR1 LGHDT, CDR2 YNNKEL (reference sequence). The CDR3 is 14 residues long. V lost 4 bases to trimming and J lost 4 bases, with 13 bases between them.

The V call is TRBV13, the J call TRBJ1-5, with D possibly matching TRBD1 (6 bases). CDR1 and CDR2 from the germline V gene are PRHDT and FYEKMQ (reference sequence). With 1 base removed from V and 1 base from J, the gap between germline ends came to 11 bases. The CDR3 runs to 16 residues. The chain's CDR3 is CASSLAQGRSNQPQHF. CDR3 DNA sequence: TGTGCCAGCAGCTTAGCCCAGGGGAGGAGCAATCAGCCCCAGCATTTT.

This clonotype was counted ten times or more. The gene calls are TRBV7-6 and TRBJ2-1; 12 bases line up with TRBD2. J was trimmed by 4 bases and V by 3 bases; bases with no gene match: 4. The germline V gene encodes CDR1 SGHVS and CDR2 FNYEAQ. This CDR3 is built from 16 residues. The CDR3 is CASSLGTSGLYNEQFF. CDR3 in DNA: TGTGCCAGCAGCTTGGGGACTAGCGGGTTGTACAATGAGCAGTTCTTC.

There are a few counts of this clonotype. The CDR3: CASSLRTYSNQPQHF. The DNA of the CDR3 is TGTGCCAGCAGTTTGAGGACTTATAGCAATCAGCCCCAGCATTTT. The rearrangement uses TRBV28 and TRBJ1-5; D call uncertain. The V gene lost 3 bases and the J gene lost 0 bases, with 9 bases spanning the gap. The germline CDR1 and CDR2 sequences are MDHEN and SYDVKM. CDR3 length equals 15 residues.

This clonotype has only a few counts. V and J are TRBV7-2 and TRBJ1-1; D may be TRBD1 (5 bases). Looked up from germline, CDR1 is SGHTA and CDR2 is FQGNSA. CDR3 length: 13 amino acids. V lost 5 bases and J lost 6, with 13 bases in between. In DNA form, the CDR3 reads TGTGCCAGCAGCACGCACAGGAGCCCTGAAGCTTTCTTT. Its translation is CASSTHRSPEAFF.

About this clonotype itself: A much larger clone sits a single nucleotide away, making a read error possible. The chain employs TRBV7-6 and TRBJ1-2; D gene unclear. Germline V CDR1 and CDR2: SGHVS, FNYEAQ. The CDR3 extends over 12 amino acids. Trimming stripped 4 bases from V and 6 bases from J, with 9 bases between. CDR3 coding DNA: TGTGCCAGCAGCTCGAGACTTAATGGCTACACCTTC. Protein: CASSSRLNGYTF.

This clonotype occurred a few times. This sequence joins TRBV4-1 and TRBJ2-5, with TRBD1 matching 8 bases. Germline V gene sequence: CDR1 MGHRA, CDR2 YSYEKL. J lost 1 base, V lost 1 base, and 5 bases had no gene match. The CDR3 length is 16 residues. CDR3 nucleotide sequence: TGCGCCAGCAGCCAAGTATGGGACAGGCCCCAAGAGACCCAGTACTTC. Translated, it gives CASSQVWDRPQETQYF.

This clonotype was seen a few times. The chain joins TRBV3-1 to TRBJ2-1; no reliable D call. The V gene lost 5 bases and the J gene lost 0 bases, with 14 bases spanning the gap. The CDR3 sequence is 16 residues long. Germline loops: CDR1 LGHDT, CDR2 YNNKEL (reference sequence). CDR3 sequence (DNA): TGTGCCAGCAGCTCCCAACCCTACAGCTCCTACAATGAGCAGTTCTTC. This codes for CASSSQPYSSYNEQFF.

This clonotype was detected only a few times. The chain has TRBV6-6 and TRBJ1-2; 12 bases match TRBD1. Germline V lookup: CDR1 MNHNY, CDR2 SVGAGI (reference sequence). The V gene end was trimmed by 7 bases and the J gene end by 8 bases; junction bases not matched to a gene: 5. The CDR3 has 13 amino acids. Here the CDR3 DNA reads TGTGCCAGCATGGGACAGGGGGCTCCAGGCTACACCTTC. Translated: CASMGQGAPGYTF.

For this clonotype: Germline and junction disagree at one end, which may indicate a read error. The rearrangement uses TRBV4-2 and TRBJ2-4; TRBD2 matches 10 bases. Germline V lookup: CDR1 LGHNA, CDR2 YNFKEQ. The CDR3 spans 15 residues. The CDR3: CVSSHQRGGKNIQYF. The CDR3 region has the DNA TGTGTCAGCAGCCATCAGCGGGGGGGCAAAAACATTCAGTACTTC.

The J gene is TRBJ2-6, the V gene TRBV10-3; TRBD1 is a possible D gene (6 bases). This CDR3 has 14 amino acids. Trimming cost V 8 bases and J 2 bases, with 10 bases left between them. Germline V gene data show CDR1 as ENHRY and CDR2 as SYGVKD. For the CDR3, the DNA is TGTGCCATCGGCAGGGGCCCTGGGGCCAACGTCCTGACTTTC. This encodes CAIGRGPGANVLTF.

CDR3 bases: TGCGCCAGCAGCCATAGCGGGGGAACTCAAGAGACCCAGTACTTC. This translates into CASSHSGGTQETQYF. The chain joins TRBV4-1 to TRBJ2-5; TRBD2 matches at 9 bases. J was trimmed by 2 bases and V by 3 bases; bases with no gene match: 4. The CDR3 consists of 15 residues. Germline CDR1 reads MGHRA; CDR2 reads YSYEKL.

V is TRBV2 and J is TRBJ2-7, with D perhaps TRBD1 (6 bases). Looked up from germline, CDR1 is SNHLY and CDR2 is FYNNEI. The CDR3 is made up of 11 amino acids. V gave up 10 bases and J gave up 7 bases, with 14 bases separating them. This CDR3 is CATATGREQYF. CDR3 coding DNA: TGTGCCACCGCGACAGGCCGGGAGCAGTACTTC.

This clonotype was detected many times. The J gene is TRBJ2-3, the V gene TRBV7-6, with a possible D match to TRBD1 (6 bases). Looked up from germline, CDR1 is SGHVS and CDR2 is FNYEAQ. V shed 5 bases and J shed 3 bases, with 12 bases lying between them. The CDR3 has 14 amino acids. The CDR3 loop is CASSLGRGTDTQYF. The CDR3 coding sequence is TGTGCCAGCAGCCTAGGCAGGGGAACAGATACGCAGTATTTT.

This clonotype was observed a few times. The gene calls are TRBV14 and TRBJ2-7; D unresolved. The CDR3 has 15 residues. In germline, CDR1 is SGHDN, CDR2 FVKESK. V was shortened by 3 bases and J by 3 bases, with 15 bases between the two germline ends. The DNA of the CDR3 is TGTGCCAGCAGCCAGACACAGAGATCCCACTACGAGCAGTACTTC. Translation gives CASSQTQRSHYEQYF.

The rearrangement joins TRBV2 to TRBJ2-1; TRBD2 matches 10 bases. The J segment lost 5 bases and the V segment lost 4 bases, leaving 5 bases of the junction unmatched. The V gene's germline CDR1 is SNHLY and CDR2 FYNNEI. This CDR3 has 15 residues. CDR3 DNA: TGTGCCAGCAGTGTAGCGGGGGGACCGAACAATGAGCAGTTCTTC. It yields the protein CASSVAGGPNNEQFF.

The chain couples TRBV10-3 to TRBJ1-5, with D tentatively TRBD1 (5 bases). In germline, CDR1 is ENHRY, CDR2 SYGVKD. V lost 0 bases and J lost 7, with 13 bases in between. CDR3 size: 15 residues. The CDR3 spells CAISESRDVGQPQHF. The CDR3 DNA reads TGTGCCATCAGTGAGTCCCGGGACGTTGGCCAGCCCCAGCATTTT.

The J gene is TRBJ2-1, the V gene TRBV14; TRBD1 matches 7 bases. The CDR3 has 17 residues. Germline CDR1 SGHDN, CDR2 FVKESK. With V trimmed by 0 bases and J by 3 bases, 8 bases remained unmatched. The CDR3 reads CASSQDARTGLYNEQFF. The CDR3 DNA sequence: TGTGCCAGCAGCCAAGATGCCCGGACAGGACTCTACAATGAGCAGTTCTTC.

This clonotype was found once. V is TRBV18 and J is TRBJ2-5; 7 bases are a match to TRBD1. Trimming at V came to 3 bases and at J to 2 bases, leaving 9 bases not matched to a gene. The CDR3 spans 16 residues. Germline assignment: CDR1 KGHSH and CDR2 LQKENI. The CDR3 DNA follows: TGTGCCAGCTCACCTCGTCCCCCGGGACAGCAAGAGACCCAGTACTTC. The encoded protein is CASSPRPPGQQETQYF.

The chain joins TRBV27 to TRBJ2-1; the D call may be TRBD1 or TRBD2 (6 bases each). The CDR3 runs to 11 residues. Trimming left V 8 bases short and J 10 bases short, with 12 bases between. The germline CDR1 and CDR2 sequences are MNHEY and SMNVEV (reference sequence). The CDR3 nucleotides read TGTGCCAGCGGGGGGCCGCAAGAGCAGTTCTTC. It translates to CASGGPQEQFF.

This clonotype was observed many times. The chain has TRBV7-2 and TRBJ2-1, with D uncertain. Germline CDR1 SGHTA, CDR2 FQGNSA. The CDR3 totals 11 residues. The V end was cut by 1 base, the J end by 6 bases, with 1 base between. The CDR3 protein is CASSLGNEQFF. Written as DNA, the CDR3 is TGTGCCAGCAGCTTAGGCAATGAGCAGTTCTTC.

A remark on this clonotype: This may be a read error, as it is one base from a much larger clone. The rearrangement uses TRBV7-8 and TRBJ1-1; no definite D call. The CDR3 length is 16 residues. Trimming pared 5 bases from V and 0 bases from J, leaving 16 bases between. The germline gives CDR1 SGHVS, CDR2 FQNEAQ. CDR3 in DNA: TGTGCCAGCAGCGTGTCAGGTGGGATGTTGAACACTGAAGCTTTCTTT. It yields the protein CASSVSGGMLNTEAFF.

The V call is TRBV4-1, the J call TRBJ2-3; D might be TRBD2 (5 bases). V was pared by 4 bases and J by 4 bases, with 12 bases between. The V gene's germline CDR1 is MGHRA and CDR2 YSYEKL. The CDR3 contains 14 residues. The CDR3 loop reads CASSPGIGPDTQYF. CDR3 DNA sequence: TGCGCCAGCAGCCCCGGGATAGGTCCAGATACGCAGTATTTT.